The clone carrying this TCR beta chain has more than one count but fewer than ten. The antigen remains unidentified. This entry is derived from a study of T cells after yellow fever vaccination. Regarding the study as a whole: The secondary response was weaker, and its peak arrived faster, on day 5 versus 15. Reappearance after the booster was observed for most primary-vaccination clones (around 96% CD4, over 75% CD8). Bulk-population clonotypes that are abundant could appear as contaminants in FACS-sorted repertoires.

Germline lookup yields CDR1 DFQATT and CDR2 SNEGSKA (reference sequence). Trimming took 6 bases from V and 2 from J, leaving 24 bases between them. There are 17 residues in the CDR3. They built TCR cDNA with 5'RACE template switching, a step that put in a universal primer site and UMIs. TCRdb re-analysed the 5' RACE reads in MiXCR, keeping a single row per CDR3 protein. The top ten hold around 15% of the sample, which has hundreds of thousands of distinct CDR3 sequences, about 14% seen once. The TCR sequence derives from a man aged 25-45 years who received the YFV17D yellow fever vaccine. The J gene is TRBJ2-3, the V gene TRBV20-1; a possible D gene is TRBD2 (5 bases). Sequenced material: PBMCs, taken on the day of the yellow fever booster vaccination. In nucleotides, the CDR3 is TGCAGTGCCAGTTTGGCGGGTGTTGCCTCCCCCACAGATACGCAGTATTTT. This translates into CSASLAGVASPTDTQYF.